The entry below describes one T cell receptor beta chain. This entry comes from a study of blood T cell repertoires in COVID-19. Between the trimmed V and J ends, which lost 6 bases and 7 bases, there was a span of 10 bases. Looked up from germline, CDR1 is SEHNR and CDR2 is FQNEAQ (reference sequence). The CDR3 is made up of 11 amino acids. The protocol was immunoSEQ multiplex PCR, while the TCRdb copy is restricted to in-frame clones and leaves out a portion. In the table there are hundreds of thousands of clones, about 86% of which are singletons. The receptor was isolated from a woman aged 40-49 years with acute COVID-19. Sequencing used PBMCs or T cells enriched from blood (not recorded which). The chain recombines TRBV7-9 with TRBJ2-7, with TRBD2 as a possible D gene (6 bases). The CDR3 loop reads CASREGLEQYF. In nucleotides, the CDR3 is TGTGCCAGCAGGGAGGGGTTAGAGCAGTACTTC.